A selection of T cell receptor beta chains follows, all from one sample in a study of T-cell reconstitution after alpha-beta-depleted transplantation in children. TCRdb analysed the PCR reads with MiXCR anew, one entry per CDR3 protein. The sample includes approximately 32,000 distinct CDR3 sequences, over 6.5% of them seen just once. Specimen: peripheral blood, collected 60 days after TCRalphabeta/CD19-depleted stem cell transplant. The receptors were gathered from a child younger than two who had a stem cell transplant for acute myeloid leukemia, so the T cells may come from the graft donor. Each CDR3 is given with its conserved first and last residue. The D gene is left open where the match is weak. For some rows the clone size is stated as once, few or many, or as a class when expanded; others skip it.

V: TRBV5-1; J: TRBJ2-7; D: NA; size: many; CDR3: CASTREGDLRGQYF; DNA: TGCGCCAGCACCAGAGAGGGTGACCTACGAGGGCAGTACTTC
V: TRBV30; J: TRBJ1-5; D: NA; size: many; CDR3: CASGGQLSNQPQHF; DNA: TGTGCCTCCGGGGGCCAACTTAGCAATCAGCCCCAGCATTTT
V: TRBV20-1; J: TRBJ2-3; D: NA; size: NA; CDR3: CSSGLQKGLRGTQYF; DNA: TGCAGCTCGGGCCTGCAAAAGGGCCTCAGAGGCACGCAGTATTTT
V: TRBV7-9; J: TRBJ2-5; D: NA; size: many; CDR3: CASSIRGREETQYF; DNA: TGTGCCAGCAGCATCAGGGGGAGGGAGGAGACCCAGTACTTC
V: TRBV12-3/TRBV12-4; J: TRBJ1-3; D: NA; size: many; CDR3: CASIHRESGNTIYF; DNA: TGTGCCAGCATCCATAGGGAGTCTGGAAACACCATATATTTT
V: TRBV11-1; J: TRBJ2-1; D: TRBD1; size: many; CDR3: CASSSDRVEQFF; DNA: TGTGCCAGCAGTTCAGACAGGGTTGAGCAGTTCTTC
V: TRBV3-1; J: TRBJ2-1; D: NA; size: many; CDR3: CASSGEAIGRIGEQFF; DNA: TGTGCCAGCAGCGGGGAAGCGATTGGGAGAATCGGTGAGCAGTTCTTC
V: TRBV28; J: TRBJ2-7; D: TRBD1; size: many; CDR3: CASRGQGPYEQYF; DNA: TGTGCCAGCAGGGGACAGGGACCTTACGAGCAGTACTTC
V: TRBV29-1; J: TRBJ2-3; D: TRBD2; size: many; CDR3: CSVDGGGPYSLTDTQYF; DNA: TGCAGCGTTGATGGGGGAGGGCCATACAGCCTCACAGATACGCAGTATTTT
V: TRBV27; J: TRBJ1-2; D: NA; size: many; CDR3: CASSGQTGYTF; DNA: TGTGCCAGCAGTGGACAGACTGGCTACACCTTC
V: TRBV7-2; J: TRBJ2-5; D: NA; size: many; CDR3: CASSLWSVQETQYF; DNA: TGTGCCAGCAGCTTATGGAGCGTTCAAGAGACCCAGTACTTC
V: TRBV10-3; J: TRBJ2-4; D: NA; size: many; CDR3: CAISEPGDPKNIQYF; DNA: TGTGCCATCAGTGAGCCAGGGGATCCCAAAAACATTCAGTACTTC
V: TRBV27; J: TRBJ2-2; D: NA; size: many; CDR3: CASSSPVHTGELFF; DNA: TGTGCCAGCAGTTCCCCCGTCCACACCGGGGAGCTGTTTTTT
V: TRBV6-1; J: TRBJ1-5; D: NA; size: many; CDR3: CASSEFRGGGYSNQPQHF; DNA: TGTGCCAGCAGTGAATTCAGGGGAGGAGGCTATAGCAATCAGCCCCAGCATTTT
V: TRBV4-2; J: TRBJ2-1; D: TRBD2; size: many; CDR3: CASSQYLLAGGPNEQFF; DNA: TGTGCCAGCAGCCAATACCTACTAGCGGGAGGCCCCAATGAGCAGTTCTTC
V: TRBV9; J: TRBJ2-1; D: TRBD2; size: NA; CDR3: CASSGRLAGITNEQFF; DNA: TGTGCCAGCAGCGGCAGACTAGCGGGGATAACCAATGAGCAGTTCTTC
V: TRBV4-2; J: TRBJ2-1; D: TRBD1; size: many; CDR3: CASSQDPGGDRVYNEQFF; DNA: TGTGCCAGCAGCCAAGACCCTGGGGGGGACAGGGTCTACAATGAGCAGTTCTTC
V: TRBV12-3/TRBV12-4; J: TRBJ1-1; D: NA; size: many; CDR3: CASSLSVNTEAFF; DNA: TGTGCCAGCAGTTTATCGGTGAACACTGAAGCTTTCTTT